This T cell receptor (beta chain) is drawn from a study of vaccination and CD4 T cells after COVID-19. This clonotype has only a few counts. Its specificity is not known. The treatment here: approximately 9-day PBMC culture with coronavirus spike peptide pools or control peptides (ViraFEST assay). ViraFEST stimulated the growth of antigen-specific T cells using peptide pools and subsequently profiled their TCRs by sequencing. Wells contained 1.5 million to 2.5 million PBMCs each, and these were cultured with 7.5 to 10 IU/ml IL-2 and approximately 9.5 ug/ml peptide pools. Sequenced with the Oncomine TCR Beta short-read assay was DNA taken from cultured CD4+ T cells. TCRdb processed the PCR reads anew with MiXCR; each CDR3 protein has one entry. This sample has roughly 10,000 distinct CDR3 sequences, with approximately 49% found just once. This CDR3 has 16 amino acids. Germline V gene sequence: CDR1 GTSNPN, CDR2 SVGIG (reference sequence). The V and J ends lost 4 bases and 4 bases respectively, with 22 bases between them.

Material: CD4+ T cells from blood, cultured in vitro. V usage is TRBV30 and J usage is TRBJ1-1; TRBD1 is a possible D gene (5 bases). The clonotype was recovered from a human donor who had recovered from COVID-19. CDR3 residues: CAWTPIGAPGGTEAFF. Here the CDR3 DNA reads TGTGCCTGGACCCCAATAGGGGCCCCGGGGGGCACTGAAGCTTTCTTT.